The 8 T cell receptor beta chains reported below all come from one sample, sequenced in a study of T cells after yellow fever vaccination. Each CDR3 protein is one row after TCRdb ran MiXCR on the 5' RACE reads. The data contain about 400,000 distinct CDR3 sequences, around a tenth of them seen just once; the ten biggest clones take up more than 15%. The sequenced sample was PBMCs, obtained on the day of the first yellow fever vaccination. Receptors were obtained from a young man who received the YFV17D yellow fever vaccine.

Written as DNA, the CDR3 is TGTGCCAGCAGCCCCAGTCCGGGACAGGGGCACCTGTCGACGCAGTATTTT. Translating gives CASSPSPGQGHLSTQYF. The gene calls are TRBV7-3 and TRBJ2-3, with 10 bases aligning to TRBD1. Germline values: CDR1 SGHTA, CDR2 FQGTGA. The CDR3 covers 17 residues. V lost 5 bases, J lost 9 bases, and 17 bases stayed unmatched.

The gene calls are TRBV5-1 and TRBJ1-5; TRBD1 is a possible D gene (5 bases). Germline loops: CDR1 SGHRS, CDR2 YFSETQ. CDR3 length equals 13 residues. Trimming stripped 4 bases from V and 7 bases from J, with 12 bases between. The CDR3 region has the DNA TGCGCCAGCAGCCCGGAAGGGGAGCAGCCCCAGCATTTT. Encoded protein: CASSPEGEQPQHF.

The V and J genes are TRBV4-2 and TRBJ1-2, with TRBD1 as a possible D gene (5 bases). Per germline, CDR1 LGHNA and CDR2 YNFKEQ. The V end was cut by 0 bases, the J end by 2 bases, with 13 bases between. The CDR3 loop spans 16 amino acids. The CDR3 protein is CASSQEVQGPNYGYTF. The CDR3 DNA sequence: TGTGCCAGCAGCCAAGAGGTTCAGGGCCCGAACTATGGCTACACCTTC.

The V gene is TRBV4-1, the J gene TRBJ1-2; D is perhaps TRBD1 (6 bases). V was cut by 4 bases and J by 0 bases, with 15 bases left in between. CDR1 is MGHRA, CDR2 YSYEKL, per germline. The CDR3 length is 16 residues. CDR3 region: CASSLVGGRANYGYTF. Here the CDR3 DNA reads TGCGCCAGCAGCCTTGTGGGGGGCAGAGCTAACTATGGCTACACCTTC.

This clonotype was counted only a few times. V gene TRBV4-3 combines with J gene TRBJ2-7; D possibly corresponds to TRBD1 (7 bases). Trimming pared 1 base from V and 5 bases from J, leaving 12 bases between. The CDR3 is 14 residues long. Germline V CDR1 and CDR2: LGHNA, YSLEER. The CDR3 DNA is TGCGCCAGCAGCCAAGGACAGGGAGGCCACGAGCAGTACTTC. The encoded protein is CASSQGQGGHEQYF.

This rearrangement joins TRBV6-5 to TRBJ1-1, with 8 bases fitting TRBD1. CDR1 MNHEY and CDR2 SVGAGI come from the germline V gene. The CDR3 sequence is 14 residues long. The V segment lost 3 bases and the J segment 11 bases; nucleotides outside the gene matches: 11. The CDR3 coding sequence is TGTGCCAGCAGTTATGACAGGGGTTCTATTCTTGCTTTCTTT. Its translation is CASSYDRGSILAFF.

V gene TRBV25-1 combines with J gene TRBJ2-1; tentative D call: TRBD2 (5 bases). The CDR3 spans 15 residues. The V gene's germline CDR1 is MGHDK and CDR2 SYGVNS. The V end was cut by 1 base, the J end by 15 bases, with 22 bases between. The CDR3 is CASSESEWTEQCWFF. CDR3 DNA sequence: TGTGCCAGCAGTGAATCTGAGTGGACTGAACAATGTTGGTTCTTC.

This clonotype was seen a handful of times. The J gene is TRBJ2-4, the V gene TRBV5-6; possible D gene TRBD1, 6 bases. The CDR3 runs to 15 residues. Trimming left V 0 bases short and J 9 bases short, with 16 bases between. The germline V gene has CDR1 SGHDT and CDR2 YYEEEE. DNA of the CDR3: TGTGCCAGCAGCTTGGGGGTCGACAGGCCGGGCATTCAGTACTTC. Its translation is CASSLGVDRPGIQYF.